This T cell receptor beta chain is drawn from a study of blood T cell repertoires in COVID-19. Study-wide background: Some COVID-19 samples were acute and others convalescent; all came from the United States, Italy and Spain. In each case, the material was cDNA or gDNA derived from T cells, B-cell-depleted T cells, or PBMCs.

Original processing notes: Estimates of nucleated cell counts were drawn from the amplification of reference gene primers. Produced via immunoSEQ multiplex PCR; TCRdb's table is partial and in-frame only. V, J and clone size reflect that table, while D and trimming were determined from the DNA. The data show approximately 210,000 clones, 92% seen once. This clonotype originated in a man aged 30 to 39 with acute or convalescent COVID-19. Sequencing input: peripheral blood.

CDR3 amino acids: CASSRSTGRGWEKLFF. CDR3 sequence (DNA): TGTGCCAGCAGTCGCTCTACCGGACGGGGTTGGGAAAAACTGTTTTTT. The chain uses TRBV28 and TRBJ1-4; D unclear. The CDR3 consists of 16 residues. From germline, CDR1 is MDHEN and CDR2 SYDVKM. V was clipped by 5 bases and J by 8 bases, with 21 bases between them.